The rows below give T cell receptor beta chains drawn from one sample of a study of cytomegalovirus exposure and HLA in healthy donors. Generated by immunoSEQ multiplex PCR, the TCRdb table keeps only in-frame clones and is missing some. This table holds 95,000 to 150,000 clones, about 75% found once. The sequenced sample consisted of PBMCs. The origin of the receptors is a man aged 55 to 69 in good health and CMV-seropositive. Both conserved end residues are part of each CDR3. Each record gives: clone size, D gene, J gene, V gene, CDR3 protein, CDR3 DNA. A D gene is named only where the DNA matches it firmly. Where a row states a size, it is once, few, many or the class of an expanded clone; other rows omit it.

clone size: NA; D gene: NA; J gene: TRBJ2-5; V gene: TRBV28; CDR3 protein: CASSLDPPGRQETQYF; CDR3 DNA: TGTGCCAGCAGCCTTGACCCACCAGGGCGGCAAGAGACCCAGTACTTC
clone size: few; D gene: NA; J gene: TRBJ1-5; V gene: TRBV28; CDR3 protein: CASSFPRRQHYSNQPQHF; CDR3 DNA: TGTGCCAGCAGTTTCCCAAGACGACAGCATTATAGCAATCAGCCCCAGCATTTT
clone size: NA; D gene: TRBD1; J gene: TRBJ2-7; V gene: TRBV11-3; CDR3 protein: CASSLETGVYEQYF; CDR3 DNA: TGTGCCAGCAGCTTAGAGACAGGGGTCTACGAGCAGTACTTC
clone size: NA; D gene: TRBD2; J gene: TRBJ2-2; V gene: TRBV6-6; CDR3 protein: CASRPGTSTGELFF; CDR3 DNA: TGTGCCAGCAGGCCCGGGACTAGCACCGGGGAGCTGTTTTTT
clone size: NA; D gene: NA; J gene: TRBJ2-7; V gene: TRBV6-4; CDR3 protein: CASRAYPDSSYEQYF; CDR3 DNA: TGTGCCAGTAGGGCCTACCCGGACAGCTCCTACGAGCAGTACTTC
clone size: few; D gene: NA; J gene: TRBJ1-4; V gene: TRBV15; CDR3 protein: CATSRDQDHEKLFF; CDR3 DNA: TGTGCCACCAGCAGAGACCAGGATCATGAAAAACTGTTTTTT
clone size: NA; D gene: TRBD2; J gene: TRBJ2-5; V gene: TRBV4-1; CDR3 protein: CASSQVGTSFETQYF; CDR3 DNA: TGCGCCAGCAGCCAAGTAGGGACTAGCTTTGAGACCCAGTACTTC
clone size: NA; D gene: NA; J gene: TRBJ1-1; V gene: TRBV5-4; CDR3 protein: CASSWGGTEAFF; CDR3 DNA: TGTGCCAGCAGCTGGGGAGGCACTGAAGCTTTCTTT
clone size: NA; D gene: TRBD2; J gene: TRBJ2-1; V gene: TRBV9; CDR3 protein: CASSVAGRGGYNEQFF; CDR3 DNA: TGTGCCAGCAGCGTAGCTGGGCGGGGGGGCTACAATGAGCAGTTCTTC
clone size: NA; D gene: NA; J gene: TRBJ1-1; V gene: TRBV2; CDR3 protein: CASSEGGARNTEAFF; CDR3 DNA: TGTGCCAGCAGTGAAGGAGGAGCAAGGAACACTGAAGCTTTCTTT
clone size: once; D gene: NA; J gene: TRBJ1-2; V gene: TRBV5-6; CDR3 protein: CASSLAGSYGYTF; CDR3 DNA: TGTGCCAGCAGCTTGGCAGGCAGCTATGGCTACACCTTC
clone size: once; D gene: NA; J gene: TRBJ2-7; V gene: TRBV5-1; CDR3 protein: CASSPRWGEVHEQYF; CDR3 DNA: TGCGCCAGCAGCCCTAGGTGGGGGGAGGTCCACGAGCAGTACTTC
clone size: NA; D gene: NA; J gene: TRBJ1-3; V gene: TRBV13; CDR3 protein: CASSLPGVGNTIYF; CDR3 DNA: TGTGCCAGCAGCCTGCCGGGGGTTGGAAACACCATATATTTT
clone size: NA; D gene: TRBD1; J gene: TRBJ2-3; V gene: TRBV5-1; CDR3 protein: CASRSGQALTDTQYF; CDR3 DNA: TGCGCCAGCAGGTCGGGACAGGCACTCACGGATACGCAGTATTTT
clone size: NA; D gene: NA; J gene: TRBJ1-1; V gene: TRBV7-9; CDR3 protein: CSSSQSNRAGNTEAFF; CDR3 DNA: TGTTCCAGCAGCCAAAGCAACAGGGCCGGGAACACTGAAGCTTTCTTT
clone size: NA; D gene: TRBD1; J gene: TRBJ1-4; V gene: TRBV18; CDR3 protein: CASSPRDRGNEKLFF; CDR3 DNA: TGTGCCAGCTCACCACGCGACAGGGGTAATGAAAAACTGTTTTTT
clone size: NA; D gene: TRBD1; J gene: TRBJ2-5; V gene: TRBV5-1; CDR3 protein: CASSPGGQETQYF; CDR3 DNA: TGCGCCAGCAGCCCAGGGGGCCAAGAGACCCAGTACTTC
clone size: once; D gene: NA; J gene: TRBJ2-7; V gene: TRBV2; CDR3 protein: CASRSGGLARSYEQYF; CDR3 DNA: TGTGCCAGCAGGTCAGGTGGGCTAGCGCGTTCCTACGAGCAGTACTTC
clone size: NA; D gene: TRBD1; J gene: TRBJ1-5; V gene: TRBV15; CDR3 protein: CATSGRTGSNQPQHF; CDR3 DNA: TGTGCCACCAGCGGAAGGACAGGGAGCAATCAGCCCCAGCATTTT
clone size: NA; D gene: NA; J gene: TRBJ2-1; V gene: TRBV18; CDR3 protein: CASSPIDFDEQFF; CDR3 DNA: TGTGCCAGCTCACCAATAGACTTCGATGAGCAGTTCTTC
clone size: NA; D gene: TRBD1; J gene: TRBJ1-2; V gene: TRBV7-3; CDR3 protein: CASSAGGASYGYTF; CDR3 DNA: TGTGCCAGCAGCGCAGGGGGCGCGAGCTATGGCTACACCTTC
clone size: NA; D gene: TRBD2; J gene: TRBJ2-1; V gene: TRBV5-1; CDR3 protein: CASSLLASGSSVEQFF; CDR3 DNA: TGCGCCAGCAGCTTGTTGGCTAGCGGGAGTTCGGTTGAGCAGTTCTTC
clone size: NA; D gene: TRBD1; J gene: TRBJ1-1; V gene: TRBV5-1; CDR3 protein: CASSSSTGMNTEAFF; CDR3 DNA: TGCGCCAGCAGCTCTTCGACAGGGATGAACACTGAAGCTTTCTTT
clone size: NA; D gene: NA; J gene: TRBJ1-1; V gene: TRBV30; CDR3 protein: CAWARQINTEAFF; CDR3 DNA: TGTGCCTGGGCCCGACAGATTAACACTGAAGCTTTCTTT
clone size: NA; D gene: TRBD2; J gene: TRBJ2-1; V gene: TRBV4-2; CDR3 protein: CASSQRLAGQYYNEQFF; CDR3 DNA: TGTGCCAGCAGCCAACGACTAGCGGGTCAGTATTACAATGAGCAGTTCTTC
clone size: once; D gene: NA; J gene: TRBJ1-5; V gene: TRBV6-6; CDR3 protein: CASSYQGNRNQPQHF; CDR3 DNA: TGTGCCAGCAGTTATCAGGGAAACAGGAATCAGCCCCAGCATTTT
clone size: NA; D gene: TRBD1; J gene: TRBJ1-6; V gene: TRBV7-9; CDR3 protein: CASSPGTVYNSPLHF; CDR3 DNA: TGTGCCAGCAGTCCCGGGACAGTCTATAATTCACCCCTCCACTTT
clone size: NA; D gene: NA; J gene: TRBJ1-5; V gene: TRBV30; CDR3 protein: CAWGGADNQPQHF; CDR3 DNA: TGTGCCTGGGGGGGGGCAGACAATCAGCCCCAGCATTTT